The rows below give T cell receptor beta chains drawn from one sample of a study of graft-versus-host responses after intestinal transplantation. Using immunoSEQ multiplex PCR, the repertoire was profiled, and TCRdb retains in-frame clones only, with some absent. The data hold around 25,000 clones, with roughly 82% observed a single time. Their antigen targets remain unknown. Specimen: unstimulated CD4+ T cells sorted from spleen or lymph node cells, collected before intestinal transplant. The receptors stem from a human donor who received an intestinal transplant. Both conserved end residues are part of each CDR3. Fields, in order: D gene, J gene, clone size, V gene, CDR3 DNA, CDR3 protein. D genes are given only for firm matches. Not every row has a clone size; where given, it reads once, few, many or a size class.

>TRBD1|TRBJ2-7|few|TRBV10-3
TGTGCCATCAGTGATAGACAGGGCTCCTACGAGCAGTACTTC
CAISDRQGSYEQYF
>NA|TRBJ2-3|NA|TRBV13
TGTGCCAGCAGCTTAAGGGACGGAGACACAGATACGCAGTATTTT
CASSLRDGDTDTQYF
>TRBD1|TRBJ1-2|few|TRBV29-1
TGCAGCGTTGCTCTTCCGGGACAGTTCTTTTATGGCTACACCTTC
CSVALPGQFFYGYTF
>NA|TRBJ1-2|NA|TRBV30
TGTGCCTGGAGTGTACGGGCAGGGAGGACCTATGGCTACACCTTC
CAWSVRAGRTYGYTF
>NA|TRBJ1-4|few|TRBV5-1
TGCGCCAGCAGGGCCGCGAAGGGGGGAGCTAATGAAAAACTGTTTTTT
CASRAAKGGANEKLFF
>NA|TRBJ1-5|NA|TRBV28
TGTGCCAGCACATTAGGGGATCAGCCCCAGCATTTT
CASTLGDQPQHF
>TRBD2|TRBJ2-1|NA|TRBV10-1
TGCGCCAGCAGTGAAGGTCCTAGCGGGGGGAGCTCCTACAATGAGCAGTTCTTC
CASSEGPSGGSSYNEQFF
>NA|TRBJ2-1|once|TRBV10-2
TGCGCCAGCAGTGATCGGGGTCCCTACAATGAGCAGTTCTTC
CASSDRGPYNEQFF
>NA|TRBJ1-1|once|TRBV6-6
TGTGCCAGCAAGGATGGGGTTGGGAACACTGAAGCTTTCTTT
CASKDGVGNTEAFF
>TRBD1|TRBJ2-2|NA|TRBV2
TGTGCCAGCAGTGTGGGGACAGGGGGCTTGGGGGAGCTGTTTTTT
CASSVGTGGLGELFF
>NA|TRBJ1-4|NA|TRBV30
TGTGCCTGGAGTGTACGAAGGGGTGAAAAACTGTTTTTT
CAWSVRRGEKLFF
>NA|TRBJ2-3|NA|TRBV2
TGTGCCAGCAGAGGGCAGGGAACAGATACGCAGTATTTT
CASRGQGTDTQYF
>TRBD2|TRBJ2-2|NA|TRBV10-3
TGTGCCATCAGTGCTAGCGGGGGGAACACCGGGGAGCTGTTTTTT
CAISASGGNTGELFF
>NA|TRBJ1-5|NA|TRBV19
TGTGCCAGTAAACCCCCCGCTGGAGCGGGCAATCAGCCCCAGCATTTT
CASKPPAGAGNQPQHF
>NA|TRBJ2-2|NA|TRBV7-9
TGTGCCAGCAGCTCGGTGTACACCGGGGAGCTGTTTTTT
CASSSVYTGELFF
>NA|TRBJ1-5|NA|TRBV4-1
TGCGCCAGCAGCCAATTGAGGGTGAATCAGCCCCAGCATTTT
CASSQLRVNQPQHF
>TRBD1|TRBJ2-7|few|TRBV5-4
TGTGCCAGCAGCTTGGACAGGGGGTTCGAGCAGTACTTC
CASSLDRGFEQYF
>TRBD2|TRBJ2-1|NA|TRBV27
TGTGCCAGCAGTTTACTAGCGGGGGGATACAATGAGCAGTTCTTC
CASSLLAGGYNEQFF
>NA|TRBJ1-6|NA|TRBV29-1
TGCAGCGTTCGTAGACAGGCGAATTCACCCCTCCACTTT
CSVRRQANSPLHF
>NA|TRBJ2-6|NA|TRBV6-5
TGTGCCAGCAGTGGTGTCCAGTCTGGGGCCAACGTCCTGACTTTC
CASSGVQSGANVLTF
>TRBD2|TRBJ2-1|NA|TRBV5-1
TGCGCCAGCAGCTTAGTGACTAGCGGGCCTTACAATGAGCAGTTCTTC
CASSLVTSGPYNEQFF
>NA|TRBJ2-4|NA|TRBV10-1
TGCGCCAGCAGTTCGGACAGTATGGCCAAAAACATTCAGTACTTC
CASSSDSMAKNIQYF